The present entry profiles one TCR beta chain with its context. No antigen is known for it. This specimen belongs to a study of cytomegalovirus exposure and HLA in healthy donors. Study-wide results and limits: A later analysis found first-cohort TCR clusters tended to co-occur in the 90 to 150 validation repertoires. Many donors shared some public TCRs, even though most TCR sequences were rare.

Here immunoSEQ multiplex PCR was the method, and the copy in TCRdb shows in-frame clones only, minus some. The sample lists a few hundred thousand clones, roughly 85% seen once, with 0.65% to 0.95% in the top ten. V gave up 5 bases and J gave up 2 bases; unmatched junction bases: 2. Germline lookup yields CDR1 SNHLY and CDR2 FYNNEI. The CDR3 is 14 amino acids. This sequence was found in a woman under 30 in good health and CMV-seronegative. V is TRBV2 and J is TRBJ1-4; 7 positions match TRBD1. The sequenced material came from PBMCs. DNA for the CDR3: TGTGCCAGCAGTATGGACAGGACTAATGAAAAACTGTTTTTT. Translated: CASSMDRTNEKLFF. The full variable domain, rest sourced from reference TRBV2 and TRBJ1-4, is EPEVTQTPSHQVTQMGQEVILRCVPISNHLYFYWYRQILGQKVEFLVSFYNNEISEKSEIFDDQFSVERPDGSNFTLKIRSTKLEDSAMYFCASSMDRTNEKLFFGSGTQLSVL.